These 18 T cell receptor beta chains were all obtained from the same sample, sequenced in a study of human T cells and chemical hapten exposure. Regarding treatment: therapeutic diphenylcyclopropenone sensitization with weekly scalp DPC. For the library, individual cDNA molecules each received unique molecular identifiers. TCRdb reanalysed the reads using MiXCR and keeps one entry per CDR3 protein. Among 2,000 to 2,500 distinct CDR3 sequences, 55% were seen once, and the ten largest hold about 9.4%. The material was whole blood, obtained before DPC sensitization or 2, 6, or about 24 weeks after (not recorded which). The receptors were sampled from an adult with alopecia areata. Some clones in this sample may be carry-over from other donors' samples. This table probably holds off-target reads from a library built for another chain.

V gene TRBV20-1 combines with J gene TRBJ2-1, with 13 bases identical to TRBD2. The V gene end was trimmed by 6 bases and the J gene end by 10 bases; junction bases not matched to a gene: 9. Looked up from germline, CDR1 is DFQATT and CDR2 is SNEGSKA (reference sequence). The CDR3 totals 14 residues. The CDR3: CSALWTSGRDEQFF. The CDR3 bases are TGCAGTGCACTTTGGACTAGCGGGAGAGACGAGCAGTTCTTC.

V and J are TRBV10-2 and TRBJ2-2, with TRBD2 identical over 16 bases. Germline CDR1 reads WSHSY; CDR2 reads SAAADI. Trimming removed 6 bases from V and 6 bases from J; junction bases left unmatched: 10. This CDR3 contains 18 residues. In DNA, the CDR3 is TGCGCCAGCAGAGTCCCTCCGGGGACTAGCGGGAGGGCCGGGGAGCTGTTTTTT. It specifies CASRVPPGTSGRAGELFF.

V usage is TRBV2 and J usage is TRBJ2-2, with D tentatively TRBD2 (6 bases). Per the germline V gene, CDR1 is SNHLY and CDR2 is FYNNEI. Trimming took 6 bases from V and 7 from J, leaving 12 bases between them. This CDR3 has 13 amino acids. CDR3 nucleotide sequence: TGTGCCAGCAGATACGGGACTCTCGGGGAGCTGTTTTTT. Translation: CASRYGTLGELFF.

The chain has TRBV29-1 and TRBJ2-3; 11 nucleotides agree with TRBD1. Germline values: CDR1 SQVTM, CDR2 ANQGSEA. The V and J ends lost 7 bases and 4 bases, in that order; junction bases with no gene match: 7. CDR3 length: 14 residues. DNA of the CDR3: TGCAGCGAGCGGACAGGGGGCGCATCAGATACGCAGTATTTT. Translation: CSERTGGASDTQYF.

The table lists this clonotype with a count of one. The chain joins TRBV29-1 to TRBJ2-7; 13 bases match TRBD2. The CDR3 is 15 residues long. From germline, CDR1 is SQVTM and CDR2 ANQGSEA. Unmatched junction bases numbered 10, after V lost 5 bases and J lost 6 bases. CDR3 nucleotides: TGCAGCGTTACTCGTGGACTAGCGGGAGTCGGCGAGCAGTACTTC. As protein: CSVTRGLAGVGEQYF.

The gene calls are TRBV28 and TRBJ2-6; no clear D. V lost 5 bases and J lost 1, with 9 bases in between. The CDR3 spans 15 residues. Germline-derived CDR1 and CDR2 are MDHEN and SYDVKM. The CDR3 nucleotides are TGTGCCAGCAGTCTTACCCTATCTGGGGCCAACGTCCTGACTTTC. Its protein product is CASSLTLSGANVLTF.

The gene calls are TRBV24-1 and TRBJ2-5; 7 bases align to TRBD1. Germline trimming cut 2 bases from V and 0 bases from J; bases unmatched to any gene: 2. This CDR3 comprises 15 residues. Germline-derived CDR1 and CDR2 are KGHDR and SFDVKD. The chain's CDR3 is CATSDWTGDQETQYF. The CDR3, as DNA: TGTGCCACCAGTGATTGGACAGGAGACCAAGAGACCCAGTACTTC.

This rearrangement joins TRBV11-2 to TRBJ1-4; TRBD1 matches 8 bases. V trimming: 6 bases; J trimming: 7 bases; junction bases outside the gene matches: 10. CDR1 is SGHAT, CDR2 FQNNGV, per germline. The CDR3 has 15 residues. In DNA, the CDR3 is TGTGCCAGCAGGCCGGCTGGACAGGGTGGTGAAAAACTGTTTTTT. It codes for CASRPAGQGGEKLFF.

The chain carries TRBV10-3 and TRBJ1-2; TRBD1 aligns across 8 bases. This CDR3 region has 12 residues. V was pared by 8 bases and J by 5 bases, with 4 bases of the junction left unmatched. In germline, CDR1 is ENHRY, CDR2 SYGVKD. The CDR3 protein is CAISRTGYGYTF. The CDR3 nucleotides read TGTGCCATCTCTCGGACAGGGTATGGCTACACCTTC.

This clonotype was found once. The chain carries TRBV11-2 and TRBJ2-7, with 9 bases identical to TRBD1. CDR1 and CDR2 (germline): SGHAT, FQNNGV. This CDR3 spans 15 amino acids. The ends lost 4 bases at V and 1 base at J; junction bases unmatched: 5. CDR3 amino acids: CASSSWGQGSYEQYF. The DNA for the CDR3 is TGTGCCAGCAGCTCGTGGGGACAGGGTTCCTACGAGCAGTACTTC.

The chain links TRBV9 to TRBJ2-1, with D perhaps matching TRBD2 (5 bases). V was clipped by 0 bases and J by 10 bases, with 5 bases between them. Germline CDR1 SGDLS, CDR2 YYNGEE. The length of the CDR3 is 11 residues. CDR3 region: CASSVASEQFF. The CDR3 DNA reads as TGTGCCAGCAGCGTAGCTAGCGAGCAGTTCTTC.

This clonotype was detected a few times. The chain employs TRBV20-1 and TRBJ2-7; 8 nucleotides line up with TRBD2. Per germline, CDR1 DFQATT and CDR2 SNEGSKA (reference sequence). The length of the CDR3 is 14 residues. Trimming took 4 bases from V and 2 from J; bases not matched to a gene: 7. In nucleotides, the CDR3 is TGCAGTGCTAACCGGGAGGGGAAGGCCTACGAGCAGTACTTC. The encoded protein is CSANREGKAYEQYF.

The sample holds a few counts of this clonotype. The V call is TRBV7-8, the J call TRBJ2-4; 11 bases map to TRBD2. The germline gives CDR1 SGHVS, CDR2 FQNEAQ. The CDR3 loop spans 14 amino acids. With 3 bases clipped from V and 8 bases from J, the junction kept 3 bases outside the gene matches. The CDR3 bases are TGTGCCAGCAGCTTCACTAGCGGGAGCGACATTCAGTACTTC. Translating it yields CASSFTSGSDIQYF.

In DNA form, the CDR3 reads TGTGCCAGCAGTCCTGACGGGACGGCCTCCTACAATGAGCAGTTCTTC. Translating gives CASSPDGTASYNEQFF. The J gene is TRBJ2-1, the V gene TRBV6-5; D tentatively reads TRBD1 or TRBD2 (5 bases each). Looked up from germline, CDR1 is MNHEY and CDR2 is SVGAGI. V lost 5 bases and J 0 bases, leaving 14 bases between the germline ends. This CDR3 has 16 amino acids.

The chain carries TRBV29-1 and TRBJ2-1; D possibly corresponds to TRBD2 (6 bases). The V end was cut by 3 bases, the J end by 3 bases, with 12 bases between. CDR3 size: 14 residues. Germline CDR1 is SQVTM and CDR2 is ANQGSEA. The CDR3 sequence is CSVEGSGVYNEQFF. The CDR3 coding sequence is TGCAGCGTTGAGGGTAGCGGAGTCTACAATGAGCAGTTCTTC.

This chain links TRBV11-2 with TRBJ2-5; D not resolved. V lost 5 bases and J 4 bases, leaving 5 bases between the germline ends. Germline V gene data show CDR1 as SGHAT and CDR2 as FQNNGV. CDR3 length: 11 amino acids. The CDR3: CASSPGETQYF. CDR3 in DNA: TGTGCCAGCAGCCCTGGAGAGACCCAGTACTTC.

The chain couples TRBV7-2 to TRBJ2-1; 10 bases fit TRBD2. V lost 5 bases to trimming and J lost 2 bases; unmatched junction nucleotides: 9. Germline CDR1 and CDR2: SGHTA and FQGNSA. The CDR3 extends over 17 amino acids. The DNA of the CDR3 is TGTGCCAGCAGCGAGCAAGCGGGAGGGCCGCCCTACAATGAGCAGTTCTTC. Translated, it gives CASSEQAGGPPYNEQFF.

The chain joins TRBV11-2 to TRBJ2-1; unclear D gene. CDR1 and CDR2 from the germline V gene are SGHAT and FQNNGV. V was trimmed by 3 bases and J by 0 bases, leaving 9 bases between them. The CDR3 runs 15 residues. CDR3 loop: CASSFNADSYNEQFF. DNA of the CDR3: TGTGCCAGCAGCTTTAACGCGGACTCCTACAATGAGCAGTTCTTC.